This is a list of T cell receptor beta chains from one sample in a study of neurological immune-mediated disorders. TCRdb reprocessed the 5' RACE reads via MiXCR and lists one record per CDR3 protein. The sample lists about 14,000 distinct CDR3 sequences, 7% occurring once. The specimen was CD8+ T cells from blood. The receptors stem from a woman aged 40 to 49 in good health. CDR3s include the opening cysteine and the closing phenylalanine or tryptophan. A D gene is named only where the DNA matches it firmly. The size entry gives how often the clone was seen (once, few, many) or a class if it is expanded.

many,TRBJ2-1,TRBD2,16,TRBV2,CASSPGLAGRYNEQFF,TGTGCCAGCAGTCCGGGACTAGCGGGAAGGTACAATGAGCAGTTCTTC
many,TRBJ2-3,TRBD1,17,TRBV11-2,CASSLLGQGSSTDTQYF,TGTGCCAGCAGCTTACTGGGACAGGGGAGTAGCACAGATACGCAGTATTTT
many,TRBJ2-1,TRBD2,16,TRBV5-1,CASSPQPGLAGSQQFF,TGCGCCAGCAGCCCTCAGCCGGGACTAGCGGGGAGCCAGCAGTTCTTC
many,TRBJ1-5,-,18,TRBV18,CASSPRGIESYSNQPQHF,TGTGCCAGCTCACCAAGAGGCATTGAGTCATATAGCAATCAGCCCCAGCATTTT
many,TRBJ2-3,-,12,TRBV20-1,CSAINQGTGQYF,TGCAGTGCCATAAATCAGGGTACAGGGCAGTATTTT
many,TRBJ2-3,TRBD2,16,TRBV5-1,CASSPGTSGYTDTQYF,TGCGCCAGCAGCCCGGGGACTAGCGGATACACAGATACGCAGTATTTT
many,TRBJ2-7,TRBD1,15,TRBV5-5,CASSLRQGRIYEQYF,TGTGCCAGCAGCCTTCGACAGGGTCGAATCTACGAGCAGTACTTC
many,TRBJ1-5,-,13,TRBV7-6,CASSSLEGQPQHF,TGTGCCAGCAGCTCCCTGGAGGGTCAGCCCCAGCATTTT
many,TRBJ1-2,TRBD1,15,TRBV28,CASSLYRGENYGYTF,TGTGCCAGCAGTTTATACAGGGGCGAGAACTATGGCTACACCTTC
many,TRBJ1-4,-,16,TRBV29-1,CSAIEQGIMNLGKLFF,TGCAGCGCTATAGAGCAGGGAATAATGAATCTGGGAAAACTGTTTTTT
many,TRBJ2-7,-,13,TRBV3-1,CASSPDSLYEQYF,TGTGCCAGCAGCCCGGACTCACTCTACGAGCAGTACTTC